This TCR beta chain originates from a study of blood T cell repertoires in COVID-19. About the study: The United States, Italy and Spain supplied acute and convalescent COVID-19 samples. From T cells, B-cell-depleted T cells, or PBMCs came the material, which was cDNA or gDNA.

Original methodology: Nucleated cell counts were estimated from reference gene primer amplification. Sequencing was performed with immunoSEQ multiplex PCR; in TCRdb, only in-frame clones are kept and a portion is missing. That table gives V, J and clone size, and the DNA gave D and trimming. The data hold about 190,000 clones, with 70% to 80% observed a single time. CDR1 LNHDA and CDR2 SQIVND come from the germline V gene (reference sequence). This CDR3 comprises 14 residues. The V gene lost 1 base and the J gene lost 7 bases, with 13 bases spanning the gap. The receptor's source is a woman aged 50 to 65 with acute or convalescent COVID-19. Source material: peripheral blood. This chain links TRBV19 with TRBJ1-2; perhaps TRBD1 as D (6 bases). The CDR3 reads CASSIGQVLSGYTF. For the CDR3, the DNA is TGTGCCAGTAGTATAGGACAGGTTCTAAGTGGCTACACCTTC.